This passage covers 17 T cell receptor beta chains from one sample sequenced in a study of cytomegalovirus exposure and HLA in healthy donors. The PCR employed 60 Vbeta primers together with 13 Jbeta primers. Libraries were prepared by immunoSEQ multiplex PCR; TCRdb keeps only in-frame clonotypes and omits some of them. The table includes tens of thousands of clones, 10% detected once. The sample taken for sequencing was PBMCs. These receptors were collected from a man in his 60s in good health and CMV-seropositive.

The chain recombines TRBV27 with TRBJ2-7; a possible D gene is TRBD1 (6 bases). From germline, CDR1 is MNHEY and CDR2 SMNVEV (reference sequence). The V end was cut by 8 bases, the J end by 2 bases, with 13 bases between. The length of the CDR3 is 13 residues. The CDR3: CASRRDTTYEQYF. The CDR3 nucleotides are TGTGCCAGCCGAAGGGACACGACCTACGAGCAGTACTTC.

This clone was seen only a few times. The V and J genes are TRBV28 and TRBJ1-5; 9 bases agree with TRBD1. The CDR3 extends over 14 amino acids. The trim removed 6 bases at V and 5 bases at J, leaving 5 bases unmatched. The germline V gene has CDR1 MDHEN and CDR2 SYDVKM. The DNA of the CDR3 is TGTGCCAGCAGCGGACAGGGGTCGTATCAGCCCCAGCATTTT. Translating gives CASSGQGSYQPQHF.

In its sample, this clone was seen a few times. The chain uses TRBV25-1 and TRBJ2-5; 11 positions match TRBD1. The V segment lost 3 bases and the J segment 4 bases; nucleotides outside the gene matches: 7. The CDR3 sequence is 16 residues long. The germline V gene encodes CDR1 MGHDK and CDR2 SYGVNS. The CDR3 region has the DNA TGTGCCAGCAGTGACCCGGACAGGGGGCCGGGAGAGACCCAGTACTTC. Translated, it gives CASSDPDRGPGETQYF.

This clone was counted a few times. The V and J genes are TRBV7-2 and TRBJ2-3; D is possibly TRBD2 (6 bases). The CDR3 totals 16 residues. Germline CDR1 is SGHTA and CDR2 is FQGNSA. V lost 3 bases and J 5 bases, leaving 18 bases between the germline ends. The CDR3 DNA sequence: TGTGCCAGCAGCTTTAAGGGCGGGGCTAGCGTAGATACGCAGTATTTT. Translated: CASSFKGGASVDTQYF.

As DNA, the CDR3 is TGTGCCAGCAGTCGGAACAGCCTGCCGAATCAGCCCCAGCATTTT. Protein product: CASSRNSLPNQPQHF. The chain employs TRBV2 and TRBJ1-5; D is ambiguous. This CDR3 comprises 15 residues. The germline V and J ends were trimmed by 5 bases and 4 bases, with 15 bases remaining between them. Germline V lookup: CDR1 SNHLY, CDR2 FYNNEI.

The V gene is TRBV28, the J gene TRBJ1-1; TRBD1 aligns across 7 bases. V shed 9 bases and J 4 bases; nucleotides not matched to a gene: 5. The CDR3 runs to 12 residues. Per the germline V gene, CDR1 is MDHEN and CDR2 is SYDVKM. Here the CDR3 DNA reads TGTGCCAGTTTACAGGGGCCCACTGAAGCTTTCTTT. Translation: CASLQGPTEAFF.

Sample share makes this clone medium-sized. The chain couples TRBV5-6 to TRBJ1-5; unclear D gene. Germline V CDR1 and CDR2: SGHDT, YYEEEE. CDR3 size: 14 residues. V lost 3 bases and J 4 bases, leaving 11 bases between the germline ends. CDR3 in amino acids: CASSSRRENQPQHF. CDR3 in DNA: TGTGCCAGCAGCTCGCGACGGGAAAATCAGCCCCAGCATTTT. Full variable domain (missing parts from reference TRBV5-6 and TRBJ1-5): DAGVTQSPTHLIKTRGQQVTLRCSPKSGHDTVSWYQQALGQGPQFIFQYYEEEERQRGNFPDRFSGHQFPNYSSELNVNALLLGDSALYLCASSSRRENQPQHFGDGTRLSIL.

V is TRBV14 and J is TRBJ2-7, with TRBD1 identical over 9 bases. The V gene's germline CDR1 is SGHDN and CDR2 FVKESK. V shed 10 bases and J 5 bases; nucleotides not matched to a gene: 9. The CDR3 runs 13 residues. The CDR3: CATMTGGVHEQYV. Written as DNA, the CDR3 is TGTGCCACCATGACAGGGGGAGTACACGAGCAGTACGTC.

This clone was observed a few times. This sequence joins TRBV19 and TRBJ1-1, with 9 bases matching TRBD1. The germline V gene has CDR1 LNHDA and CDR2 SQIVND (reference sequence). The CDR3 extends over 14 amino acids. The ends lost 7 bases at V and 6 bases at J; junction bases unmatched: 9. The CDR3 nucleotides read TGTGCCAGTAACCGGGACAGGGAAGGACCTGAAGCTTTCTTT. Translated, it gives CASNRDREGPEAFF.

This clone was seen more than once but under ten times. The chain joins TRBV18 to TRBJ2-1; 8 nucleotides agree with TRBD2. Germline CDR1 reads KGHSH; CDR2 reads LQKENI. The junction had 5 bases not matched to a gene; V was cut back by 4 bases and J by 6 bases. The CDR3 is 14 residues long. The CDR3 sequence: CASSLGTRANEQFF. The CDR3 nucleotides are TGTGCCAGCTCACTGGGGACTAGAGCCAATGAGCAGTTCTTC.

This clone was detected only a few times. V gene TRBV19 combines with J gene TRBJ1-1; D is possibly TRBD1 (5 bases). The CDR3 length is 12 residues. Germline CDR1 reads LNHDA; CDR2 reads SQIVND (reference sequence). With 7 bases removed from V and 1 base from J, the gap between germline ends came to 7 bases. The CDR3 sequence: CASNQGNTEAFF. CDR3 bases: TGTGCCAGTAACCAGGGGAACACTGAAGCTTTCTTT.

This clone was observed a few times. This likely stems from a read error, as it lies one base from a far larger clone. The missing conserved phenylalanine or tryptophan at the end of this CDR3 makes a read error likely. The DNA is omitted, as the CDR3 cannot be located on it reliably, and the CDR3 follows TCRdb's listing. The J gene is TRBJ2-3, the V gene TRBV2; TRBD1 is the table's D call and was not checked against the DNA. The CDR3 sequence runs 16 residues, both termini included. Germline V gives CDR1 SNHLY, CDR2 FYNNEI. The CDR3: CASSEAEGTQRYEHYV.

This chain links TRBV2 with TRBJ1-5; tentative D call: TRBD1 (5 bases). The CDR3 extends over 13 amino acids. CDR1 is SNHLY and CDR2 is FYNNEI in the germline V gene. Trimming pared 8 bases from V and 7 bases from J, leaving 15 bases between. This chain's CDR3 is CASVGGREQPQHF. The CDR3 coding sequence is TGTGCCAGCGTGGGGGGGAGGGAACAGCCCCAGCATTTT.

As for this clone: Here the CDR3 omits its conserved ending phenylalanine or tryptophan, so a read error is the likely source. This chain uses TRBV7-2 with TRBJ1-1, with D possibly being TRBD1 (6 bases). This CDR3 has 14 amino acids. Germline assignment: CDR1 SGHTA and CDR2 FQGNSA. Trimming removed 4 bases from V and 1 base from J, with 10 bases in between. The CDR3 region is CASSYRERNTEAFV. DNA of the CDR3: TGTGCCAGCAGCTACAGGGAGAGGAACACTGAAGCTTTCGTT.

The rearrangement joins TRBV7-3 to TRBJ2-3; D is unclear. Trimming stripped 0 bases from V and 2 bases from J, with 3 bases between. This CDR3 comprises 13 residues. CDR1 is SGHTA and CDR2 is FQGTGA in the germline V gene. The CDR3 here is CASSLTYTDTQYF. The CDR3 DNA reads as TGTGCCAGCAGCTTAACATACACAGATACGCAGTATTTT.

This clone was observed a few times. The gene calls are TRBV7-2 and TRBJ2-5; D is unresolved. Trimming left V 5 bases short and J 9 bases short, with 13 bases between. Germline V gene sequence: CDR1 SGHTA, CDR2 FQGNSA. The CDR3 has 12 amino acids. The CDR3 here is CASSPTAQAQYF. In DNA, the CDR3 is TGTGCCAGCAGCCCCACCGCCCAGGCCCAGTACTTC.

This clone was observed a few times. This chain connects TRBV4-2 to TRBJ2-5, with 7 bases aligning to TRBD2. The length of the CDR3 is 20 residues. Germline values: CDR1 LGHNA, CDR2 YNFKEQ. With V trimmed by 0 bases and J by 2 bases, 18 bases remained unmatched. The CDR3 nucleotides read TGTGCCAGCAGCCAAGACGCTAGCGGAAGACCTTTCTTACAGCAAGAGACCCAGTACTTC. This gives the protein CASSQDASGRPFLQQETQYF.